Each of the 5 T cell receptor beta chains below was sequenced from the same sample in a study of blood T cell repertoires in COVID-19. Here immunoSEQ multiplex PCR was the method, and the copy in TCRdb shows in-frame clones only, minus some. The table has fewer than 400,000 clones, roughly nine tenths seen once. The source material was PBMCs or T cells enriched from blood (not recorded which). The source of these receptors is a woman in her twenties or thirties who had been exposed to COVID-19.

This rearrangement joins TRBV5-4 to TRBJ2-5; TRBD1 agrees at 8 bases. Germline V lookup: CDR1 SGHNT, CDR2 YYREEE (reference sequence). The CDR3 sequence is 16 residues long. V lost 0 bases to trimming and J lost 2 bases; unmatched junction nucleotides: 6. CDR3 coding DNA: TGTGCCAGCAGCTTGGGACGGGACAGGTCTCAAGAGACCCAGTACTTC. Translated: CASSLGRDRSQETQYF. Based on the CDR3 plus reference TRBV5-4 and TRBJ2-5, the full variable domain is ETGVTQSPTHLIKTRGQQVTLRCSSQSGHNTVSWYQQALGQGPQFIFQYYREEENGRGNFPPRFSGLQFPNYSSELNVNALELDDSALYLCASSLGRDRSQETQYFGPGTRLLVL.

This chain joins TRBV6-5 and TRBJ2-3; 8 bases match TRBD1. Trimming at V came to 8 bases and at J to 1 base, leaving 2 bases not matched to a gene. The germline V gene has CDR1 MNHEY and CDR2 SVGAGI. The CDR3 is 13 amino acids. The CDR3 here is CASPGQGTDTQYF. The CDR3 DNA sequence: TGTGCCAGCCCGGGACAGGGCACAGATACGCAGTATTTT.

The CDR3 DNA reads TGTGCCAGTAGTATTAGCGGGGGGGACCAAGAGACCCAGTACTTC. Translating gives CASSISGGDQETQYF. V usage is TRBV19 and J usage is TRBJ2-5; 11 bases agree with TRBD2. Germline lookup yields CDR1 LNHDA and CDR2 SQIVND (reference sequence). The CDR3 extends over 15 amino acids. Losses at the gene ends were 3 bases for V and 0 bases for J; bases not matched to a gene: 0.

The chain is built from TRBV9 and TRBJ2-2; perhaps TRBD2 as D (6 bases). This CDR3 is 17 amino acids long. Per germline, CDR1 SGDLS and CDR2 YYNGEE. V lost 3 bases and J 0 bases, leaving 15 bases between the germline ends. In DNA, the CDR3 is TGTGCCAGCAGCGCCCCGCGGGGCGGATCGAACACCGGGGAGCTGTTTTTT. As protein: CASSAPRGGSNTGELFF.

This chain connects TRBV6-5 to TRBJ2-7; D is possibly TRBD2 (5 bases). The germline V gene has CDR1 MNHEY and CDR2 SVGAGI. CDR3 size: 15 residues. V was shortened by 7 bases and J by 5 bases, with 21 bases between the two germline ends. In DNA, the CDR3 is TGTGCCAGCATCCGATCGTGGCTAGCTTCCGACGAGCAGTACTTC. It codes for CASIRSWLASDEQYF.